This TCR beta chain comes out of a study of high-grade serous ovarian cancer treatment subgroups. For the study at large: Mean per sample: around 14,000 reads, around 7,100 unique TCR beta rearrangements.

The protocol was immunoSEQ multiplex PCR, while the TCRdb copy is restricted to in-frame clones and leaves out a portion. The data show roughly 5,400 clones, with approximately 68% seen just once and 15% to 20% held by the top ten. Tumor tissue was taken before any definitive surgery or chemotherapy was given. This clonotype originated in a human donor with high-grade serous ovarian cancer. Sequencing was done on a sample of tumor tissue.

CDR3: CAISELGAGELFF. CDR3 nucleotide sequence: TGTGCCATCAGTGAGTTAGGGGCCGGGGAGCTGTTTTTT. J is TRBJ2-2 and V is TRBV10-3; TRBD1 is a possible D gene (5 bases). The germline V gene encodes CDR1 ENHRY and CDR2 SYGVKD. The length of the CDR3 is 13 residues. Trimming left V 1 base short and J 6 bases short, with 6 bases between.